The subject of this entry is one T cell receptor beta chain. This record belongs to a study of T cells in narcolepsy. Repertoires were generated with immunoSEQ multiplex PCR, while TCRdb's copy carries only in-frame clones and drops some. The sample shows around 30,000 clones, roughly 78% of them seen only once. The CDR3 loop spans 14 amino acids. The germline gives CDR1 SGHKS, CDR2 YYEKEE (reference sequence). The source is a human donor with narcolepsy. V is TRBV5-5 and J is TRBJ2-5, with a tentative D call TRBD2 (5 bases). The J call could be wrong; TRBJ2-7 is a better fit for the DNA end. Specimen: CD45RA- memory CD4+ T cells from PBMCs. The CDR3 spells CASSLTGNYYEQYF. CDR3 bases: TGTGCCAGCAGCTTGACGGGAAACTACTACGAGCAGTACTTC.